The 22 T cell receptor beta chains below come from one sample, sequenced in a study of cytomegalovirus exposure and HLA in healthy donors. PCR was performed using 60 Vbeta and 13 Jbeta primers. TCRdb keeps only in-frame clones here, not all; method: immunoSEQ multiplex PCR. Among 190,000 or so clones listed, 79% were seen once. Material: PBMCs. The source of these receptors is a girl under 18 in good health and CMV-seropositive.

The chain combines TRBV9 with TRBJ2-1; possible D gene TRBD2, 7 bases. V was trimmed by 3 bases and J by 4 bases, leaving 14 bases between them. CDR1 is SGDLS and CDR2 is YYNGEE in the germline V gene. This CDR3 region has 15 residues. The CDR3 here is CASSAGGALYNEQFF. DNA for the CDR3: TGTGCCAGCAGCGCTGGGGGGGCTTTGTACAATGAGCAGTTCTTC.

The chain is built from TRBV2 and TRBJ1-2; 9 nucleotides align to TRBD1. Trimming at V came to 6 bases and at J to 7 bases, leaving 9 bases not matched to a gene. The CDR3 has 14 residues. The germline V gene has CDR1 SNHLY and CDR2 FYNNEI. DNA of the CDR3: TGTGCCAGCAGGGCCGGGACAGGGTCGTTTGGCTACACCTTC. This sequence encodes CASRAGTGSFGYTF.

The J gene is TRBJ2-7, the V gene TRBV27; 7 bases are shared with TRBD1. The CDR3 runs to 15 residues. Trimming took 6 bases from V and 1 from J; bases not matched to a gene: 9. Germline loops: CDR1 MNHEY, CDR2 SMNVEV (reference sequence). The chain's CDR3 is CASSYRDRMSYEQYF. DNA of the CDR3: TGTGCCAGCAGCTATCGGGACAGAATGTCCTACGAGCAGTACTTC.

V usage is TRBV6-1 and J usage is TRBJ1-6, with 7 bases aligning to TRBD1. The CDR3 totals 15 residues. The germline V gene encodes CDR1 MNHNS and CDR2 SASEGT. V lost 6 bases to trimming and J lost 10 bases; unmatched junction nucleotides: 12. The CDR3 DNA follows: TGTGCCAGCAGCGCCGAAACGACAGGGTTCTCACCCCTCCACTTT. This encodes CASSAETTGFSPLHF.

The CDR3 here is CAWRGTGGNSPLHF. In nucleotides, the CDR3 is TGTGCCTGGAGGGGGACAGGGGGTAATTCACCCCTCCACTTT. The genes are TRBV30 and TRBJ1-6, with 11 bases fitting TRBD1. Per germline, CDR1 GTSNPN and CDR2 SVGIG (reference sequence). The CDR3 has 14 amino acids. The trim removed 3 bases at V and 6 bases at J, leaving 1 base unmatched.

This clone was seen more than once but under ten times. The CDR3 reads CASSQVLASGYEQYF. The CDR3 DNA reads as TGCGCCAGCAGCCAGGTCTTGGCTAGCGGGTACGAGCAGTACTTC. V is TRBV4-1 and J is TRBJ2-7, with 8 bases matching TRBD2. From germline, CDR1 is MGHRA and CDR2 YSYEKL. V lost 3 bases, J lost 4 bases, and 8 bases stayed unmatched. This CDR3 is built from 15 residues.

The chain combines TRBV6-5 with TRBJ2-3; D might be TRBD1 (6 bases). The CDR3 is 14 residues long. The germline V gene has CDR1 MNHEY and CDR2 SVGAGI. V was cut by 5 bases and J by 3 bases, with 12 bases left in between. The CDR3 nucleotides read TGTGCCAGCAGTCCAGGACAGAAAACAGATACGCAGTATTTT. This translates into CASSPGQKTDTQYF.

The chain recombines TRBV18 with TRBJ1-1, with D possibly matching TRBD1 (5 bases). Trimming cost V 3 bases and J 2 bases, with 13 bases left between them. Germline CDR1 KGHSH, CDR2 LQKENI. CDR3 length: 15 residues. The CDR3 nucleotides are TGTGCCAGCTCACCGCCCGGGGGGGGAAACACTGAAGCTTTCTTT. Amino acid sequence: CASSPPGGGNTEAFF.

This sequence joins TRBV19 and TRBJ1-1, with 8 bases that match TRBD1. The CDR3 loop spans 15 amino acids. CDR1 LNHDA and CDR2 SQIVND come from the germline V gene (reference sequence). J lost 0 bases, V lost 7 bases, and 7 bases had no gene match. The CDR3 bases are TGTGCCAGTATTATGACAGGGGTCATGAACACTGAAGCTTTCTTT. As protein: CASIMTGVMNTEAFF.

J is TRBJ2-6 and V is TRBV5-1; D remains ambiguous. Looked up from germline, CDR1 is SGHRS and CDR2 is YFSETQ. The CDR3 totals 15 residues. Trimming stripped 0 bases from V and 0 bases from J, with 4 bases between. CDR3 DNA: TGCGCCAGCAGCTTGGCGTTCTCTGGGGCCAACGTCCTGACTTTC. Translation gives CASSLAFSGANVLTF.

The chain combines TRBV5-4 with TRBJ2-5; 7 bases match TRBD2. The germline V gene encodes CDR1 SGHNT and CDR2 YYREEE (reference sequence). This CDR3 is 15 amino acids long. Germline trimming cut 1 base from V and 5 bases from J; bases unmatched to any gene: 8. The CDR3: CASSLIQAGGETQYF. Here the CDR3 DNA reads TGTGCCAGCAGCTTGATACAGGCCGGGGGGGAGACCCAGTACTTC.

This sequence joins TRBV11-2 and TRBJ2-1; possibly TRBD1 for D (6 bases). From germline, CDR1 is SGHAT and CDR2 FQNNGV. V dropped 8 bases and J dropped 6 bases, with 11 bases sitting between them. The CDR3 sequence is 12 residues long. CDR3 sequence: CASDRGGNEQFF. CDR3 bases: TGTGCCAGCGATCGAGGGGGCAATGAGCAGTTCTTC.

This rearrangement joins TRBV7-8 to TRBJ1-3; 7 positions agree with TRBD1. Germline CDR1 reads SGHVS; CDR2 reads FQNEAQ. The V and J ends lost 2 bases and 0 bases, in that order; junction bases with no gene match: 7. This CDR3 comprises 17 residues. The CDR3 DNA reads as TGTGCCAGCAGCTTACAGGGACAGCTAAACTCTGGAAACACCATATATTTT. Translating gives CASSLQGQLNSGNTIYF.

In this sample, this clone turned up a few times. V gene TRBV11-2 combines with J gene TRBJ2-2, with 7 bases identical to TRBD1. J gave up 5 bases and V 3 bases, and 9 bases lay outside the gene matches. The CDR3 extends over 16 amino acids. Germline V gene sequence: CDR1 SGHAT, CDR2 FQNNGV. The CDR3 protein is CASSFSPGGYTGELFF. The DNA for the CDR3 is TGTGCCAGCAGCTTTAGTCCAGGGGGTTATACCGGGGAGCTGTTTTTT.

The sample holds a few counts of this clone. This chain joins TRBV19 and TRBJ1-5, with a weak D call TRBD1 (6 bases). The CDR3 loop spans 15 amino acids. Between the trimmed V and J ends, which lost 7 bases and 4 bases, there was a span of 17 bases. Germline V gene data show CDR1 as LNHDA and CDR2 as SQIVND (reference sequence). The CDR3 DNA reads TGTGCCAGTACCGGCCGGGGGGGCGCGAATCAGCCCCAGCATTTT. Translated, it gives CASTGRGGANQPQHF.

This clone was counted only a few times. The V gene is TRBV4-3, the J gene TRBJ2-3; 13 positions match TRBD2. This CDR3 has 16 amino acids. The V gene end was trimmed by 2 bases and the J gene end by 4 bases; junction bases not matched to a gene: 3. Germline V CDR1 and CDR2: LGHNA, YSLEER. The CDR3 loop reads CASSQSGTSGADTQYF. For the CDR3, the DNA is TGCGCCAGCAGCCAATCCGGGACTAGCGGGGCAGATACGCAGTATTTT.

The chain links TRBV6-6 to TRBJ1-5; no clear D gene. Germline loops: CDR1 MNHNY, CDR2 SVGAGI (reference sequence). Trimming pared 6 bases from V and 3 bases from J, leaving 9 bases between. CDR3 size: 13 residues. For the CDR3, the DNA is TGTGCCAGCAGAGGACGGGACAATCAGCCCCAGCATTTT. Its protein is CASRGRDNQPQHF.

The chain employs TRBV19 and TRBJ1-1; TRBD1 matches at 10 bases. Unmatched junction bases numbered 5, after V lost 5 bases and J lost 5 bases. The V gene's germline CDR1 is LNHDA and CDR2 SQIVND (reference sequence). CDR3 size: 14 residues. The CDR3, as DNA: TGTGCCAGTAGTGAGGGGACAGGGGAGACTGAAGCTTTCTTT. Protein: CASSEGTGETEAFF.

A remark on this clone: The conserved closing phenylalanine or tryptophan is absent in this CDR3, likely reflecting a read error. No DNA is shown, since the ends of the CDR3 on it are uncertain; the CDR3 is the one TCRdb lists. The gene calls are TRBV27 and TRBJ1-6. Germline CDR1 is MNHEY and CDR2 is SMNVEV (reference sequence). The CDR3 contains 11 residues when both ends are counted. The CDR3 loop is CASSIGTAGAI.

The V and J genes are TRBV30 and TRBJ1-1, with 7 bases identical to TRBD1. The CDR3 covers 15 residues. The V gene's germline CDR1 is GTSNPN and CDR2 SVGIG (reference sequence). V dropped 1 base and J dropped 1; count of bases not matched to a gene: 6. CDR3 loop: CAWSAKGQRNTEAFF. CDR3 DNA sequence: TGTGCCTGGAGTGCAAAGGGACAGCGGAACACTGAAGCTTTCTTT.

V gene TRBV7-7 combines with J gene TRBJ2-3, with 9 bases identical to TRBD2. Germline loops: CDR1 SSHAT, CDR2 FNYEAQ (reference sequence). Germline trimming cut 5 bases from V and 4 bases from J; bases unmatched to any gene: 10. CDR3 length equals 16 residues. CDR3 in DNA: TGTGCCAGCAGCCCCATGCGGGGGGGCACTTCAGATACGCAGTATTTT. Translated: CASSPMRGGTSDTQYF.

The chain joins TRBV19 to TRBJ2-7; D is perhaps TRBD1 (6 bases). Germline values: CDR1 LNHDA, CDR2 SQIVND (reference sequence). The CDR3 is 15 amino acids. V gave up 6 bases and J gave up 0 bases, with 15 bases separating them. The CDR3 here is CASSANRASSYEQYF. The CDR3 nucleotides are TGTGCCAGTAGCGCGAACAGGGCCAGCTCCTACGAGCAGTACTTC.